This T cell receptor beta chain came from a study of CD8+ T cells in alopecia areata. The germline gives CDR1 SNHLY, CDR2 FYNNEI. Trimming took 5 bases from V and 4 from J; bases not matched to a gene: 6. The CDR3 runs 14 residues. Extraction of RNA preceded its reverse transcription into cDNA, which served as the sequencing template. Measured with immunoSEQ multiplex PCR; TCRdb has only the in-frame clones, and not every one. The sample carries about 190,000 clones, over 55% recorded once. The sample's treatment: oral pan-JAK inhibitor, 5-10 mg twice daily. Peripheral blood, together with lesional scalp punch biopsies, was collected from alopecia areata patients. Overall study results and limits: Among the cells sequenced in scalp samples are also the resident alphabeta T cells of normal skin.

With regard to this clone: Its cognate antigen is unknown.

This rearrangement joins TRBV2 to TRBJ1-1, with 8 bases lining up with TRBD1. The sequence derives from a human donor with alopecia areata. Sequences were derived from CD4+ T cells sorted from blood, sampled at week 24, from a patient treated with tofacitinib. The CDR3 nucleotides read TGTGCCAGCAGTATTCGACAGGGGAGCACTGAAGCTTTCTTT. The encoded protein is CASSIRQGSTEAFF.